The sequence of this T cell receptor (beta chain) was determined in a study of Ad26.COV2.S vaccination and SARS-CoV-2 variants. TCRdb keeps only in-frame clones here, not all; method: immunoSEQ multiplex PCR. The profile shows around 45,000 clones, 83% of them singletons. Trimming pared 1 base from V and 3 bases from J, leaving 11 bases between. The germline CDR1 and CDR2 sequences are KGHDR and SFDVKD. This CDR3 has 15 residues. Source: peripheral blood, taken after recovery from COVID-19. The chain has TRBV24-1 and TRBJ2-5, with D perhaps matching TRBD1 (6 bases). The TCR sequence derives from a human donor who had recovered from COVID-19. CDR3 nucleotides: TGTGCCACCAGTGATTTTACCGGGACAAAAGAGACCCAGTACTTC. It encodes CATSDFTGTKETQYF.